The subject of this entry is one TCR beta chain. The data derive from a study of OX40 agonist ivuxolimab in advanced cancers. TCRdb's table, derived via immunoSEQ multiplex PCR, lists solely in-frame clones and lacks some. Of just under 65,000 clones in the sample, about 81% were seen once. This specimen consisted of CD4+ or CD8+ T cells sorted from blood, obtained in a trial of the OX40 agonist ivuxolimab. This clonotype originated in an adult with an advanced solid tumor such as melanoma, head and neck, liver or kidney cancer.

CDR3 sequence: CASSLALRTGTRGYTF. The CDR3 DNA reads TGTGCCAGCAGCTTGGCACTTCGGACAGGCACTAGAGGCTACACCTTC. This chain uses TRBV5-6 with TRBJ1-2, with 7 bases lining up with TRBD1. CDR1 and CDR2 (germline): SGHDT, YYEEEE. V trimming: 0 bases; J trimming: 8 bases; junction bases outside the gene matches: 13. The CDR3 is 16 amino acids.